This TCR beta chain was captured by sequencing in a study of cytomegalovirus exposure and HLA in healthy donors. Turning to this clone: What it recognizes is unknown.

Germline V gives CDR1 LNHDA, CDR2 SQIVND (reference sequence). V shed 4 bases and J shed 0 bases, with 10 bases lying between them. The CDR3 length is 14 residues. Overall study findings and caveats: Using the classifier, cytomegalovirus status was reportedly diagnosed with high specificity and sensitivity. Usually a TCR sequence was rare, but some public TCRs were found in many donors.

PCR used 60 Vbeta primers and 13 Jbeta primers. Libraries were prepared by immunoSEQ multiplex PCR; TCRdb keeps only in-frame clonotypes and omits some of them. Of approximately 160,000 clones listed, 80% to 85% are singletons. The chain links TRBV19 to TRBJ2-7; no definite D call. The sample taken for sequencing was PBMCs. The receptor comes from a man in his forties or fifties in good health and CMV-seropositive. CDR3 amino acids: CASSTTVTSYEQYF. The CDR3 bases are TGTGCCAGTAGTACCACAGTGACCTCCTACGAGCAGTACTTC.